This TCR beta chain stems from a study of human T cells and chemical hapten exposure. As for the study in general: TCR yields per sample varied, mainly owing to small pooled library volume differences. Study outcomes and limitations: Expanded TCRs formed significantly more large CDR3 similarity clusters than controls.

Many counts were recorded for this clonotype. Its antigen is as yet unknown. Time point reported: pre-sensitization, week 0. Treatment: therapeutic diphenylcyclopropenone sensitization with weekly scalp DPC. At every patch-test visit, blood was drawn before the patch test was applied. Unique molecular identifiers were attached to individual cDNA molecules during library preparation. TCRdb re-analysed the RACE reads in MiXCR, keeping a single row per CDR3 protein. Of tens of thousands of distinct CDR3 sequences listed, roughly 12% are singletons. V shed 4 bases and J shed 1 base, with 10 bases lying between them. Germline values: CDR1 LNHDA, CDR2 SQIVND (reference sequence). This CDR3 has 15 residues.

The chain uses TRBV19 and TRBJ2-2, with no clear D. This sequence originates from a woman between 40 and 50 years old with alopecia areata. Some clones in this sample may be carry-over from other donors' samples. The material was whole blood, obtained in connection with sensitization to the hapten diphenylcyclopropenone (DPC). CDR3 DNA: TGTGCCAGTAGTACCGCCGGACGGAACACCGGGGAGCTGTTTTTT. Translated, it gives CASSTAGRNTGELFF.